This T cell receptor beta chain was found in a study of vaccination and CD4 T cells after COVID-19. Turning to the study itself: Control cultures were supplied with a CEFX pool, an HIV-1 Nef pool, or no peptide at all.

V lost 7 bases and J 5 bases, leaving 17 bases between the germline ends. CDR1 is LNHDA, CDR2 SQIVND, per germline (reference sequence). The CDR3 has 15 residues. Concerning this clonotype: The antigen is undetermined.

Study-level results: Median about 90% of reactive clones detected in convalescent patients emerged only post-vaccination.

With the Oncomine TCR Beta short-read assay, DNA from cultured CD4+ T cells was sequenced. TCRdb fed the PCR reads into MiXCR, producing one record per CDR3 protein. The table includes about 21,000 distinct CDR3 sequences, roughly 60% detected once. Treatment specified: approximately 10-day PBMC culture with coronavirus spike peptide pools or control peptides (ViraFEST assay). Healthy people receiving the vaccine had no prior SARS-CoV-2 infection, a status indicated by nucleocapsid antibodies testing negative before and after vaccination. This specimen consisted of CD4+ T cells from blood, cultured in vitro, obtained before SARS-CoV-2 vaccination. The clonotype comes from a human donor who received a COVID-19 vaccine. The chain combines TRBV19 with TRBJ2-2, with TRBD2 as a possible D gene (7 bases). CDR3: CASTLGGRETGELFF. The CDR3 nucleotides are TGTGCCAGTACCCTGGGGGGGCGTGAAACCGGGGAGCTGTTTTTT.